These 16 T cell receptor beta chains were sequenced from one sample in a study of a mutant IDH1 vaccine in newly diagnosed glioma. Their antigen targets remain unknown. Clones were sequenced by immunoSEQ multiplex PCR, and TCRdb holds only the in-frame ones, with some missing. The sample has 110,000 or so clones; almost 90% are singletons. The time point is: week 11, during vaccination. With topical imiquimod, each dose of the vaccine consisted of 300 ug of mutant IDH1 20-mer peptide. The input for sequencing was PBMCs, taken from a glioma patient whose treatment included an IDH1 peptide vaccine. Receptors originate from a woman aged 50 to 65 with glioma.

The chain employs TRBV29-1 and TRBJ2-5; D is undetermined. CDR3 size: 15 residues. Trimming stripped 0 bases from V and 2 bases from J, with 13 bases between. Looked up from germline, CDR1 is SQVTM and CDR2 is ANQGSEA. The CDR3 nucleotides are TGCAGCGTTGAAGATCTGGGCCATCAACAAGAGACCCAGTACTTC. It yields the protein CSVEDLGHQQETQYF.

This clone was recorded only once. The chain has TRBV27 and TRBJ2-1; D is unclear. Germline CDR1 MNHEY, CDR2 SMNVEV (reference sequence). The CDR3 runs to 14 residues. V was pared by 11 bases and J by 0 bases, with 14 bases between. CDR3 amino acids: CAARPGSSYNEQFF. Written as DNA, the CDR3 is TGTGCCGCTCGGCCGGGTAGCTCCTACAATGAGCAGTTCTTC.

Only one count was recorded for this clone. The chain has TRBV19 and TRBJ1-2; perhaps TRBD1 as D (5 bases). Trimming pared 3 bases from V and 1 base from J, leaving 9 bases between. Per the germline V gene, CDR1 is LNHDA and CDR2 is SQIVND (reference sequence). This CDR3 comprises 14 residues. CDR3 nucleotide sequence: TGTGCCAGTAGTATTAAGGGGCTTAACTATGGCTACACCTTC. Its protein is CASSIKGLNYGYTF. Full variable domain (remainder filled in from reference TRBV19 and TRBJ1-2): DGGITQSPKYLFRKEGQNVTLSCEQNLNHDAMYWYRQDPGQGLRLIYYSQIVNDFQKGDIAEGYSVSREKKESFPLTVTSAQKNPTAFYLCASSIKGLNYGYTFGSGTRLTVV.

J is TRBJ1-5 and V is TRBV1. TRBV1 represents a pseudogene. This CDR3 is built from 18 residues. The CDR3 DNA reads TGCACCAGCAGCCCTCTGGGGAGCCAGGGCAGGGACAATCAGCCCCAGCATTTT. It is translated as CTSSPLGSQGRDNQPQHF.

The V and J genes are TRBV14 and TRBJ1-1; maybe TRBD1 (5 bases). CDR1 SGHDN and CDR2 FVKESK come from the germline V gene. V was pared by 4 bases and J by 5 bases, with 14 bases between. CDR3 length equals 14 residues. For the CDR3, the DNA is TGTGCCAGCAGCCCGGAACAGGTGGGGACTGAAGCTTTCTTT. This translates into CASSPEQVGTEAFF.

V usage is TRBV19 and J usage is TRBJ1-5, with 10 nucleotides matching TRBD1. The V gene end was trimmed by 8 bases and the J gene end by 0 bases; junction bases not matched to a gene: 10. The CDR3 sequence is 17 residues long. Germline V gene sequence: CDR1 LNHDA, CDR2 SQIVND (reference sequence). CDR3 coding DNA: TGTGCCAGTCTACCGGGACAGGGGTTTTATAGCAATCAGCCCCAGCATTTT. This sequence encodes CASLPGQGFYSNQPQHF.

This sequence joins TRBV12-5 and TRBJ2-6; D perhaps matches TRBD2 (5 bases). Germline V gene data show CDR1 as LGHNT and CDR2 as FRNRAP. Between the trimmed V and J ends, which lost 7 bases and 4 bases, there was a span of 17 bases. The CDR3 contains 16 residues. CDR3 coding DNA: TGTGCTAGTGCCACAGAGGGCCTAGCCGGGGCCAACGTCCTGACTTTC. It specifies CASATEGLAGANVLTF.

The V and J genes are TRBV27 and TRBJ2-7; 9 nucleotides agree with TRBD1. This CDR3 region has 14 residues. V shed 3 bases, J shed 3 bases, and the junction held 3 bases outside the gene matches. The germline V gene has CDR1 MNHEY and CDR2 SMNVEV (reference sequence). In nucleotides, the CDR3 is TGTGCCAGCAGTTTGGGGACAGGGAACTACGAGCAGTACTTC. This translates into CASSLGTGNYEQYF.

This clone was seen a few times. The chain has TRBV19 and TRBJ1-1; 9 bases agree with TRBD1. The CDR3 runs 13 residues. With 6 bases clipped from V and 5 bases from J, the junction kept 4 bases outside the gene matches. From germline, CDR1 is LNHDA and CDR2 SQIVND (reference sequence). In nucleotides, the CDR3 is TGTGCCAGTAGCGGGACAGGGCGAACTGAAGCTTTCTTT. Its translation is CASSGTGRTEAFF.

The rearrangement links TRBV7-8 to TRBJ2-7; a weak D match, TRBD1 (7 bases). The CDR3 runs 14 residues. The V gene lost 1 base and the J gene lost 4 bases, with 11 bases spanning the gap. CDR1 is SGHVS and CDR2 is FQNEAQ in the germline V gene. The CDR3 coding sequence is TGTGCCAGCAGCTTAGGGGCAGGGGGGTACGAGCAGTACTTC. It is translated as CASSLGAGGYEQYF.

The table lists this clone with a count of one. The rearrangement links TRBV27 to TRBJ2-3; the D gene could be TRBD1 or TRBD2 (5 bases each). CDR3 length: 15 amino acids. The germline V and J ends were trimmed by 8 bases and 4 bases, with 19 bases remaining between them. The germline V gene encodes CDR1 MNHEY and CDR2 SMNVEV (reference sequence). CDR3 protein: CASGDLKRGADTQYF. The CDR3 coding sequence is TGTGCCAGCGGGGATTTGAAACGGGGCGCAGATACGCAGTATTTT.

The gene calls are TRBV29-1 and TRBJ2-2; D could derive from TRBD1 or TRBD2 (7 bases each). Germline values: CDR1 SQVTM, CDR2 ANQGSEA. V was trimmed by 7 bases and J by 6 bases, leaving 21 bases between them. The CDR3 spans 15 residues. This chain's CDR3 is CSASRGRGGSGELFF. In DNA form, the CDR3 reads TGCAGCGCCTCCAGGGGCAGGGGGGGCTCCGGGGAGCTGTTTTTT.

This clone was picked up one time. This chain links TRBV6-1 with TRBJ2-7, with 13 bases matching TRBD2. The trim removed 7 bases at V and 7 bases at J, leaving 7 bases unmatched. This CDR3 has 14 amino acids. CDR1 is MNHNS and CDR2 is SASEGT in the germline V gene. The CDR3 DNA sequence: TGTGCCAGCATGACACTAGCGGGAGGGTGGGAGCAGTACTTC. It yields the protein CASMTLAGGWEQYF.

This clone has only one observation. The chain uses TRBV28 and TRBJ2-7; 9 bases map to TRBD2. Trimming took 5 bases from V and 2 from J; bases not matched to a gene: 10. From germline, CDR1 is MDHEN and CDR2 SYDVKM. The CDR3 contains 16 residues. The DNA of the CDR3 is TGTGCCAGCAGTCCCGCGGGAGCGGGAGGCACCTACGAGCAGTACTTC. Its translation is CASSPAGAGGTYEQYF.

The chain links TRBV5-8 to TRBJ2-1; D is perhaps TRBD2 (9 bases). This CDR3 region has 16 residues. Germline V gene data show CDR1 as SGHTS and CDR2 as YDEGEE. With 6 bases removed from V and 5 bases from J, the gap between germline ends came to 21 bases. CDR3 amino acids: CASNHRGRLADNEQFF. For the CDR3, the DNA is TGTGCCAGCAACCACAGGGGGAGACTAGCGGACAATGAGCAGTTCTTC.

The chain joins TRBV7-9 to TRBJ1-1, with 7 bases that match TRBD1. After removal of 3 bases from V and 4 bases from J, the junction contained 5 bases not matched to a gene. This CDR3 has 14 residues. Germline CDR1 and CDR2: SEHNR and FQNEAQ (reference sequence). CDR3 nucleotide sequence: TGTGCCAGCAGCTTGGAGCCAGGGGGCACTGAAGCTTTCTTT. It encodes CASSLEPGGTEAFF.